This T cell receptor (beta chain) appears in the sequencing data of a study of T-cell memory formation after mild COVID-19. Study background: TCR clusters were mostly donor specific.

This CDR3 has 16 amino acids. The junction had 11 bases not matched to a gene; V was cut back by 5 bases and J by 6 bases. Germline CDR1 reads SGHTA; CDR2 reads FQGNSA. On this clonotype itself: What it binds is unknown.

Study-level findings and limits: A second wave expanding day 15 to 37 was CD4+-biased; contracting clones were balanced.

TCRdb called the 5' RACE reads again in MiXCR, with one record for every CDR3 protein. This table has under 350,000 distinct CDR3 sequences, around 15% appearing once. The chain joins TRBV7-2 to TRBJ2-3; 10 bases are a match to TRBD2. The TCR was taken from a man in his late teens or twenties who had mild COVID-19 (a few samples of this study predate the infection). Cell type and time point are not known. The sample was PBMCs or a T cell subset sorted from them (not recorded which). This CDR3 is CASSRASGGALDTQYF. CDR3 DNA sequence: TGTGCCAGCAGCCGGGCGAGCGGGGGGGCCCTGGATACGCAGTATTTT.